This T cell receptor (beta chain) was recorded in a study of shared clonotypes between healthy human individuals. Comments on this clone: Its specificity is not known. Within the sample, other DNA sequences also encode this same CDR3.

Findings and caveats of the study: Memory subsets generally showed smaller estimated richness than naive subsets did.

TCRdb's table, derived via immunoSEQ multiplex PCR, lists solely in-frame clones and lacks some. The sample lists around 2.5 million clones, roughly 93% occurring once. This TCR was recovered from a man aged 18 to 30 in good health. Some clones in this sample may be carry-over from other donors' samples. Sample: naive CD4+ T cells from PBMCs. Stated subset: CD45RA+ positively selected.

CDR3 bases: TGTGCCAGCAGCCCTCGGGACGGCTCCTACGAGCAGTACTTC. It codes for CASSPRDGSYEQYF. The rearrangement joins TRBV7-8 to TRBJ2-7; tentatively, D is TRBD1 or TRBD2 (5 bases each). Per germline, CDR1 SGHVS and CDR2 FQNEAQ. This CDR3 is 14 amino acids long. V shed 5 bases and J shed 0 bases, with 11 bases lying between them.